The sequence of this T cell receptor beta chain was determined in a study of T cell responses to AZD1222 COVID-19 vaccine. On this clone itself: What it recognizes is unknown.

Study outcomes and limitations: Reportedly, nearly half the spike-specific TCRs target unmutated variant regions.

Between the trimmed V and J ends, which lost 5 bases and 13 bases, there was a span of 15 bases. CDR3 length: 13 residues. Germline CDR1 reads MGHRA; CDR2 reads YSYEKL. Clones were read by immunoSEQ multiplex PCR, and TCRdb kept only the in-frame ones, dropping some. The data show 130,000 to 150,000 clones, with about 87% seen just once and just over 5.5% held by the top ten. The chain recombines TRBV4-1 with TRBJ1-6; tentatively, D is TRBD1 (6 bases). The sequence was obtained from an adult in good health. This specimen consisted of peripheral blood, obtained on day 0 of AZD1222 vaccination. This CDR3 reads CASSDLGGSPLHF. As DNA, the CDR3 is TGCGCCAGCAGCGATCTGGGGGGCTCGCCCCTCCACTTT.